A single sample gave rise to the 25 T cell receptor beta chains below, sequenced in a study of blood T cells in healthy people across ages. A J-beta primer mix and a sample-barcoded 5' primer were used in a second PCR of about 7 to 12 cycles. One entry per CDR3 protein, called by TCRdb with MiXCR from the 5' RACE reads. The table shows around 1,000,000 distinct CDR3 sequences, with approximately 26% occurring only once. This same sample was also taken into another study, of T cells of mothers and their children.

Material: blood. The receptors were gathered from a girl aged 2-10 years in good health.

Only a few counts were recorded for this clonotype. J is TRBJ2-5 and V is TRBV11-2; 9 nucleotides agree with TRBD2. V lost 8 bases and J lost 5; bases outside the gene matches: 15. This CDR3 spans 16 amino acids. The V gene's germline CDR1 is SGHAT and CDR2 FQNNGV. CDR3 protein: CASWDPLAGAGETQYF. The CDR3 bases are TGTGCCAGCTGGGACCCTTTAGCGGGAGCCGGGGAGACCCAGTACTTC.

V and J are TRBV20-1 and TRBJ2-5, with 10 nucleotides matching TRBD2. The trim removed 2 bases at V and 6 bases at J, leaving 6 bases unmatched. Germline V CDR1 and CDR2: DFQATT, SNEGSKA (reference sequence). CDR3 length: 14 amino acids. CDR3: CSARLAGEGKTQYF. The CDR3 coding sequence is TGCAGTGCTAGACTAGCGGGAGAGGGAAAGACCCAGTACTTC.

This clonotype was seen at least ten times. The chain joins TRBV7-3 to TRBJ2-1; D unclear. The CDR3 has 12 amino acids. Germline V gives CDR1 SGHTA, CDR2 FQGTGA. Trimming took off 4 bases at V and 7 bases at J, with 8 bases between the two ends. The CDR3 spells CASSSGENEQFF. The CDR3 DNA is TGTGCCAGCAGCTCAGGTGAAAATGAGCAGTTCTTC.

The genes are TRBV7-2 and TRBJ2-3, with 9 bases aligning to TRBD1. The length of the CDR3 is 16 residues. Germline CDR1 reads SGHTA; CDR2 reads FQGNSA. V gave up 5 bases and J gave up 2 bases; unmatched junction bases: 8. CDR3 sequence: CASSDRTGADTDTQYF. The CDR3 DNA reads as TGTGCCAGCAGCGACCGGACAGGGGCGGACACAGATACGCAGTATTTT. The entire variable domain, with the rest obtained from reference TRBV7-2 and TRBJ2-3, is as follows: GAGVSQSPSNKVTEKGKDVELRCDPISGHTALYWYRQSLGQGLEFLIYFQGNSAPDKSGLPSDRFSAERTGGSVSTLTIQRTQQEDSAVYLCASSDRTGADTDTQYFGPGTRLTVL.

The chain carries TRBV5-6 and TRBJ2-7, with a tentative D call TRBD2 (5 bases). The CDR3 sequence is 13 residues long. Germline-derived CDR1 and CDR2 are SGHDT and YYEEEE. Trimming cost V 6 bases and J 0 bases, with 10 bases left between them. The CDR3: CASIFRDSYEQYF. The CDR3 DNA sequence: TGTGCCAGCATCTTTCGGGACTCCTACGAGCAGTACTTC.

The rearrangement links TRBV28 to TRBJ1-1; 9 bases match TRBD1. V lost 1 base, J lost 12 bases, and 6 bases stayed unmatched. CDR3 size: 13 residues. CDR1 and CDR2 (germline): MDHEN, SYDVKM. The CDR3 bases are TGTGCCAGCAGTTTATCGGGACAGGGAGAAACTTTCTTT. It codes for CASSLSGQGETFF.

This sequence joins TRBV29-1 and TRBJ1-1; tentatively, D is TRBD1 (6 bases). The CDR3 is 13 residues long. V was trimmed by 4 bases and J by 4 bases, leaving 13 bases between them. The V gene's germline CDR1 is SQVTM and CDR2 ANQGSEA. DNA of the CDR3: TGCAGCGTTGCGGGGGCAGGATCCACTGAAGCTTTCTTT. Amino acid sequence: CSVAGAGSTEAFF.

The V and J genes are TRBV4-1 and TRBJ2-7, with TRBD2 matching 7 bases. The CDR3 extends over 16 amino acids. The germline gives CDR1 MGHRA, CDR2 YSYEKL. V was pared by 0 bases and J by 2 bases, with 7 bases of the junction left unmatched. Written as DNA, the CDR3 is TGCGCCAGCAGCCAAGATCTTGAGCTAGCGGCCTACGAGCAGTACTTC. It specifies CASSQDLELAAYEQYF.

The chain has TRBV28 and TRBJ2-5, with D uncertain. The germline CDR1 and CDR2 sequences are MDHEN and SYDVKM. The ends were cut back, 5 bases at V and 4 bases at J, with 8 bases in the middle. CDR3 size: 12 residues. The CDR3 sequence: CASSAIGETQYF. DNA for the CDR3: TGTGCCAGCAGTGCGATCGGAGAGACCCAGTACTTC.

This clonotype was recorded a few times. The chain is built from TRBV4-1 and TRBJ2-3; 10 bases fit TRBD1. V shed 3 bases and J 5 bases; nucleotides not matched to a gene: 5. The CDR3 is 15 amino acids. Germline CDR1 MGHRA, CDR2 YSYEKL. The DNA of the CDR3 is TGCGCCAGCAGCCAGGGGACAGGGGCTGGAGATACGCAGTATTTT. The encoded protein is CASSQGTGAGDTQYF.

This rearrangement joins TRBV4-3 to TRBJ2-5, with unresolved D. The CDR3 totals 16 residues. Deletions cut 0 bases from V and 3 bases from J, with 14 bases between. Germline CDR1 LGHNA, CDR2 YSLEER. CDR3 coding DNA: TGCGCCAGCAGCCAAGAGTGGCAGTCGACGAAAGAGACCCAGTACTTC. The encoded protein is CASSQEWQSTKETQYF.

The chain links TRBV15 to TRBJ2-5; no clear D gene. The CDR3 is 12 amino acids. Deletions cut 3 bases from V and 7 bases from J, with 9 bases between. The germline V gene has CDR1 LNHNV and CDR2 YYDKDF (reference sequence). In DNA, the CDR3 is TGTGCCACCAGCAGCATTTGGGGGACCCAGTACTTC. Its protein product is CATSSIWGTQYF.

This clonotype occurred a few times. The chain is built from TRBV3-1 and TRBJ1-2; no definite D call. This CDR3 region has 14 residues. Looked up from germline, CDR1 is LGHDT and CDR2 is YNNKEL (reference sequence). V was cut by 2 bases and J by 4 bases, with 11 bases left in between. The DNA for the CDR3 is TGTGCCAGCAGCCAAACCCGGACCGGCTATGGCTACACCTTC. Translated, it gives CASSQTRTGYGYTF.

The chain has TRBV5-1 and TRBJ2-5; D is perhaps TRBD2 (7 bases). The V gene lost 7 bases and the J gene lost 5 bases, with 18 bases spanning the gap. This CDR3 region has 14 residues. Germline V lookup: CDR1 SGHRS, CDR2 YFSETQ. The CDR3 protein is CASAMGGTSETQYF. In nucleotides, the CDR3 is TGCGCCAGCGCGATGGGAGGGACATCCGAGACCCAGTACTTC.

The V call is TRBV7-2, the J call TRBJ1-2; possible D gene TRBD1, 5 bases. Trimming left V 5 bases short and J 8 bases short, with 21 bases between. The germline V gene encodes CDR1 SGHTA and CDR2 FQGNSA. The CDR3 consists of 15 residues. The CDR3 DNA reads TGTGCCAGCAGCCCAGAAGCGGTGGGGCTGGGCGGCTACACCTTC. Protein sequence: CASSPEAVGLGGYTF.

This clonotype was detected a few times. V usage is TRBV29-1 and J usage is TRBJ1-1; a weak D match, TRBD1 (6 bases). Deletions cut 4 bases from V and 1 base from J, with 13 bases between. Germline V gene data show CDR1 as SQVTM and CDR2 as ANQGSEA. The CDR3 consists of 14 residues. CDR3 nucleotide sequence: TGCAGCGTTGGAGGGACAACAGGGAACACTGAAGCTTTCTTT. It encodes CSVGGTTGNTEAFF.

About this clonotype itself: At one boundary the junction diverges from the germline segment, which might be a read error. V gene TRBV7-2 combines with J gene TRBJ1-1, with D maybe TRBD1 (6 bases). Germline V gene lookup returns CDR1 SGHTA and CDR2 FQGNSA. The CDR3 spans 15 residues. The CDR3 region has the DNA TGTGCCAGCAGCTTAATGGCAGGGGAATATGCTGAAGCTTTCTTC. It encodes CASSLMAGEYAEAFF.

The chain combines TRBV20-1 with TRBJ2-3, with 9 bases that match TRBD2. Germline lookup yields CDR1 DFQATT and CDR2 SNEGSKA (reference sequence). J gave up 2 bases and V 8 bases, and 5 bases lay outside the gene matches. The CDR3 totals 13 residues. The DNA of the CDR3 is TGCAGTTTAATAGCGGGAGCCACAGATACGCAGTATTTT. This codes for CSLIAGATDTQYF.

The genes are TRBV12-3 or TRBV12-4 and TRBJ2-7; no reliable D call. CDR3 length: 13 amino acids. Trimming shortened V by 0 bases and J by 6 bases, and 9 bases separated the two germline ends. The CDR3 nucleotides read TGTGCCAGCAGTTTAGCTCATTCGGGCGAGCAGTACTTC. This sequence encodes CASSLAHSGEQYF.

The rearrangement joins TRBV29-1 to TRBJ2-1, with unresolved D. V lost 4 bases and J lost 9, with 16 bases in between. Germline assignment: CDR1 SQVTM and CDR2 ANQGSEA. This CDR3 region has 13 residues. CDR3 DNA: TGCAGCGTTGTTGAGCTAGAAGTAGGTGAGCAGTTCTTC. Translation gives CSVVELEVGEQFF.

This rearrangement joins TRBV28 to TRBJ1-2; D might be TRBD1 (5 bases). Trimming stripped 6 bases from V and 8 bases from J, with 16 bases between. Germline assignment: CDR1 MDHEN and CDR2 SYDVKM. This CDR3 has 13 residues. The chain's CDR3 is CASRISGTGGYTF. CDR3 bases: TGTGCCAGCAGAATCTCCGGGACGGGGGGCTACACCTTC.

This clonotype was detected ten times or more. One junction end disagrees with the germline gene, perhaps due to a read error. The V call is TRBV5-1, the J call TRBJ2-5; unclear D gene. This CDR3 has 13 residues. The germline V gene encodes CDR1 SGHRS and CDR2 YFSETQ. CDR3 sequence: CASSSGREETQYF. The CDR3 DNA reads as TGTGCCAGCAGCTCCGGACGGGAAGAGACCCAGTACTTC. Looking up the rest from reference TRBV5-1 and TRBJ2-5 gives the full variable domain: KAGVTQTPRYLIKTRGQQVTLSCSPISGHRSVSWYQQTPGQGLQFLFEYFSETQRNKGNFPGRFSGRQFSNSRSEMNVSTLELGDSALYLCASSSGREETQYFGPGTRLLVL.

This clonotype has just a few counts. The chain carries TRBV5-1 and TRBJ2-3; the match to TRBD2 covers 11 bases. With V trimmed by 6 bases and J by 3 bases, 12 bases remained unmatched. CDR1 SGHRS and CDR2 YFSETQ come from the germline V gene. The CDR3 loop spans 17 amino acids. The CDR3 coding sequence is TGCGCCAGCACCTCTTTAGCGGGAGGGCGAGGAACAGATACGCAGTATTTT. Encoded protein: CASTSLAGGRGTDTQYF.

This chain connects TRBV24-1 to TRBJ1-5, with 11 nucleotides matching TRBD1. The V gene's germline CDR1 is KGHDR and CDR2 SFDVKD. This CDR3 contains 17 residues. After removal of 4 bases from V and 7 bases from J, the junction contained 11 bases not matched to a gene. CDR3 nucleotide sequence: TGTGCCACCAGTGACCATGGCCCGGACAGGGGGCGACAGCCCCAGCATTTT. This translates into CATSDHGPDRGRQPQHF.

Only a few counts were recorded for this clonotype. The rearrangement joins TRBV20-1 to TRBJ2-7, with 11 bases identical to TRBD1. Germline V lookup: CDR1 DFQATT, CDR2 SNEGSKA (reference sequence). V lost 0 bases, J lost 3 bases, and 4 bases stayed unmatched. The CDR3 length is 15 residues. CDR3 DNA sequence: TGCAGTGCTAGAGATACCGGGACAGGGGGCTACGAGCAGTACTTC. Its translation: CSARDTGTGGYEQYF.